What follows are 9 T cell receptor beta chains derived from one specimen sequenced in a study of T cells expressing NK-cell markers. TCRdb reprocessed the 5' RACE reads, keeping one entry per CDR3 protein, no DNA. The table counts roughly 300,000 distinct CDR3 sequences; 3.5% to 5% lies in the top ten. Sequencing input: blood T cells: a sorted CD56 or NKG2C T cell subset, CD4+ or CD8+ T cells, or bulk PBMC T cells (not recorded which). All receptors come from a woman aged 18-70 years in good health.

J is TRBJ1-2 and V is TRBV6-1. The CDR3 spans 15 residues. The V gene's germline CDR1 is MNHNS and CDR2 SASEGT. The CDR3 protein is CASSGTGLANYGYTF.

CDR3 amino acids: CASSLGKQNTEAFF. The chain is built from TRBV5-1 and TRBJ1-1. Germline CDR1 SGHRS, CDR2 YFSETQ. The CDR3 spans 14 residues. The variable domain in full, with the rest retrieved from reference TRBV5-1 and TRBJ1-1, is KAGVTQTPRYLIKTRGQQVTLSCSPISGHRSVSWYQQTPGQGLQFLFEYFSETQRNKGNFPGRFSGRQFSNSRSEMNVSTLELGDSALYLCASSLGKQNTEAFFGQGTRLTVV.

The chain links TRBV7-2 to TRBJ1-4. Germline V gene lookup returns CDR1 SGHTA and CDR2 FQGNSA. The CDR3 totals 17 residues. CDR3 residues: CASSPRGGTTTNEKLFF.

This chain uses TRBV9 with TRBJ1-1. Germline V CDR1 and CDR2: SGDLS, YYNGEE. This CDR3 is 12 amino acids long. This CDR3 is CASGRSGTEAFF.

The chain is built from TRBV5-1 and TRBJ2-3. The CDR3 contains 16 residues. CDR1 is SGHRS and CDR2 is YFSETQ in the germline V gene. CDR3 residues: CASSLGSAAAVDTQYF.

The rearrangement joins TRBV18 to TRBJ2-5. The CDR3 spans 13 residues. Germline CDR1 and CDR2: KGHSH and LQKENI. This CDR3 reads CASSPPAGETQYF.

The chain recombines TRBV7-9 with TRBJ2-3; TCRdb indicates TRBD1, and absent DNA this call remains unverified. From germline, CDR1 is SEHNR and CDR2 FQNEAQ (reference sequence). The CDR3 is 17 residues long. The CDR3 protein is CASSASYRGGGTDTQYF. Looking up the rest from reference TRBV7-9 and TRBJ2-3 gives the full variable domain: DTGVSQNPRHKITKRGQNVTFRCDPISEHNRLYWYRQTLGQGPEFLTYFQNEAQLEKSRLLSDRFSAERPKGSFSTLEIQRTEQGDSAMYLCASSASYRGGGTDTQYFGPGTRLTVL.

The chain uses TRBV12-2 and TRBJ2-5; TCRdb outputs TRBD2, but without DNA this stays unchecked. TRBV12-2 has pseudogene status. The CDR3 is 14 amino acids. The CDR3 sequence: CATERDGYQETQYF.

The CDR3 reads CASSFSAGRTDTQYF. The V gene is TRBV28, the J gene TRBJ2-3; TCRdb picks TRBD2, but there is no DNA to check that call. Germline V gene data show CDR1 as MDHEN and CDR2 as SYDVKM. The CDR3 extends over 15 amino acids.